This T cell receptor (beta chain) was recovered during a study of radiation and T cells in renal cell carcinoma. Study at large: Nephrectomy followed 15 Gy stereotactic body radiation by 4 weeks.

As for time point: blood 2 weeks post-SBRT. Described treatment: 15 Gy SBRT to primary tumor, nephrectomy 4 weeks later. The patient's renal cell carcinoma had clear cell pathology. Method: immunoSEQ multiplex PCR; TCRdb's copy keeps in-frame clones and lacks some. This sample carries roughly 130,000 clones, around four fifths of them seen once, and the ten largest clones take approximately 2%. Findings and limits, study-wide: Top tumor clonotypes rose in blood 2 weeks post-radiation, then contracted.

This CDR3 is 16 amino acids long. V lost 0 bases to trimming and J lost 7 bases, with 17 bases between them. Germline values: CDR1 SGHRS, CDR2 YFSETQ. Turning to this clone: Its antigen remains unknown.

Specimen: blood, collected from a patient whose treatment included radiotherapy and nephrectomy. This chain joins TRBV5-1 and TRBJ2-1, with a tentative D call TRBD2 (5 bases). This clonotype originated in an older woman with renal cell carcinoma. This chain's CDR3 is CASSLVPAEGLNEQFF. In nucleotides, the CDR3 is TGCGCCAGCAGCTTGGTGCCGGCAGAGGGATTAAATGAGCAGTTCTTC.